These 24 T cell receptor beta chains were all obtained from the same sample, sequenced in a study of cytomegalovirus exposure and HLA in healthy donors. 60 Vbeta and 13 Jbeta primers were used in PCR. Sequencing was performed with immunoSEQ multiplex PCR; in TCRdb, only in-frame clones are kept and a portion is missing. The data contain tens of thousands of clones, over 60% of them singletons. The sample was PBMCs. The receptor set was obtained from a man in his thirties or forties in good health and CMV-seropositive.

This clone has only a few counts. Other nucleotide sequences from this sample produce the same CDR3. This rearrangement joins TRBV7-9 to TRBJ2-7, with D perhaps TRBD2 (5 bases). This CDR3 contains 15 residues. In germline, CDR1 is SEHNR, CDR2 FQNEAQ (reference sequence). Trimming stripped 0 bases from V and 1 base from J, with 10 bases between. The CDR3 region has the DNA TGTGCCAGCAGCTTAGCCGGAGCGGAATCCTACGAGCAGTACTTC. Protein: CASSLAGAESYEQYF.

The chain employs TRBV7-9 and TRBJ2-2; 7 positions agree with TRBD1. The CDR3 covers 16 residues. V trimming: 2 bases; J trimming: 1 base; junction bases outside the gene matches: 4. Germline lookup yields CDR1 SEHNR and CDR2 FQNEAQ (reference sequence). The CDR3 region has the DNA TGTGCCAGCAGCTTATTGGGGACAGTGAACACCGGGGAGCTGTTTTTT. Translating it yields CASSLLGTVNTGELFF.

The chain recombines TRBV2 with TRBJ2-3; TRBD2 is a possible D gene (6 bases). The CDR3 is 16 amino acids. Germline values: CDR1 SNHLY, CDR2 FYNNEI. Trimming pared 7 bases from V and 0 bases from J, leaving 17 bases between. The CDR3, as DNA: TGTGCCAGCACCGAGGTTCGGGGGTGGAGCACAGATACGCAGTATTTT. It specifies CASTEVRGWSTDTQYF.

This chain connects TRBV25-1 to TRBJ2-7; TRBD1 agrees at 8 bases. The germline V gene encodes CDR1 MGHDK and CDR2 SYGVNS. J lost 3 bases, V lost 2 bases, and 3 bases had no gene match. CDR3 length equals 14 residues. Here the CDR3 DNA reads TGTGCCAGCAGTGAAACAGGGGGAATCTACGAGCAGTACTTC. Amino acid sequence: CASSETGGIYEQYF.

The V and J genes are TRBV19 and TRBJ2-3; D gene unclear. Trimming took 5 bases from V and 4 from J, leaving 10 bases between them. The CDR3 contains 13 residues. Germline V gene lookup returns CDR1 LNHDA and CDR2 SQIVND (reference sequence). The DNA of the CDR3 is TGTGCCAGTAGTTACCCTGAGTCAGATACGCAGTATTTT. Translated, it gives CASSYPESDTQYF.

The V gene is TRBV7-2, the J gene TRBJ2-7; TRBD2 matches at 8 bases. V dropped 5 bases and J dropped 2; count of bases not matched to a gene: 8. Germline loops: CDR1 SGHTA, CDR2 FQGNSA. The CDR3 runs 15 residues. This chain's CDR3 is CASSPSGSQTYEQYF. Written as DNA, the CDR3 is TGTGCCAGCAGCCCCAGCGGGAGTCAAACCTACGAGCAGTACTTC.

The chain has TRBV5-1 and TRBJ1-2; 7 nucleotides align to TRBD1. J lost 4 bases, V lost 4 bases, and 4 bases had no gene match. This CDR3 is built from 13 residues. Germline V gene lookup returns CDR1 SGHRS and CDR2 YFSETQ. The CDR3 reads CASSPGQIYGYTF. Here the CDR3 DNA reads TGCGCCAGCAGCCCGGGACAGATCTATGGCTACACCTTC.

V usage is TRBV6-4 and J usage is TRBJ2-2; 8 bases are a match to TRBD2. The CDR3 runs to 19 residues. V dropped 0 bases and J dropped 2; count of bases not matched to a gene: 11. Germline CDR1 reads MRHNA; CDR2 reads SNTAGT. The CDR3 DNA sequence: TGTGCCAGCAGTGACTCGAAAGGTCGACTAGCGCCCAACACCGGGGAGCTGTTTTTT. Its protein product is CASSDSKGRLAPNTGELFF.

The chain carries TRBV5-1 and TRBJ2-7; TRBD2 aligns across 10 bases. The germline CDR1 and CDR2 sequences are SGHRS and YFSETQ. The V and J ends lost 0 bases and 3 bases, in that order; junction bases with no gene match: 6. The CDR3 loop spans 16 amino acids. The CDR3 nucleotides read TGCGCCAGCAGCTTGGGTTTCGGGACTAGCGACTACGAGCAGTACGTC. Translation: CASSLGFGTSDYEQYV.

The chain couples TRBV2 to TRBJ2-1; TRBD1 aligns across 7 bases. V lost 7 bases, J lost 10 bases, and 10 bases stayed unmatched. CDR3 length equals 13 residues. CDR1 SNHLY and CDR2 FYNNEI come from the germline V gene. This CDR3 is CASMTGPLEEQFF. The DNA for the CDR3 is TGTGCCAGCATGACAGGGCCATTGGAGGAGCAGTTCTTC.

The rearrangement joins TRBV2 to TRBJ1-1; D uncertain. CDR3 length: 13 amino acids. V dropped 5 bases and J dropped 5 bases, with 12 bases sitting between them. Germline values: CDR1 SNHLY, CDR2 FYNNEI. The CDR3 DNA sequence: TGTGCCAGCAGTCCGACACTAGGGACTGAAGCTTTCTTT. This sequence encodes CASSPTLGTEAFF.

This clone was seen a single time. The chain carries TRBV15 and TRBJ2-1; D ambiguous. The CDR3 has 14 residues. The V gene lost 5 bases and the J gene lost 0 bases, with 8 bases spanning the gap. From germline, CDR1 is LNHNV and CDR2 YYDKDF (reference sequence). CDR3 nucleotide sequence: TGTGCCACCAGCCCTCTAAGCTCCTACAATGAGCAGTTCTTC. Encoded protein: CATSPLSSYNEQFF.

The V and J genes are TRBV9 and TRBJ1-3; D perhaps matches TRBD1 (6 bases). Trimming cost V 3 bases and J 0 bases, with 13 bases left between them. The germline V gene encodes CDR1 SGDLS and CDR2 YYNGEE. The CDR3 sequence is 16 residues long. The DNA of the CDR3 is TGTGCCAGCAGCGCGGGGTACAGGGACTCTGGAAACACCATATATTTT. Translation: CASSAGYRDSGNTIYF.

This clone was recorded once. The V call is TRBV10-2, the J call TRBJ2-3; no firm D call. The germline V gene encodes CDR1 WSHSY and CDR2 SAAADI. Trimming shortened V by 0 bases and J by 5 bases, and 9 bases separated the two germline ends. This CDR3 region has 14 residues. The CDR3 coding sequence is TGCGCCAGCAGTGAGTCGAGGTCGGGAGATACGCAGTATTTT. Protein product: CASSESRSGDTQYF.

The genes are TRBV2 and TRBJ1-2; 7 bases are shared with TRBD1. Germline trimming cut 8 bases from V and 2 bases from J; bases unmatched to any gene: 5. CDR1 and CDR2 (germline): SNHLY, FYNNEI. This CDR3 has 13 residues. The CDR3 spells CASDQTGNYGYTF. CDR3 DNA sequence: TGTGCCAGCGACCAGACAGGGAACTATGGCTACACCTTC.

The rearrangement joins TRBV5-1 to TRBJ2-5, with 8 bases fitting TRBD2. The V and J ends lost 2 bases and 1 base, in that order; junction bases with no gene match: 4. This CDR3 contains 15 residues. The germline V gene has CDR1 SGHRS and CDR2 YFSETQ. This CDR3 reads CASSLVAGGQETQYF. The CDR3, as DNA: TGCGCCAGCAGCTTAGTTGCGGGGGGCCAAGAGACCCAGTACTTC.

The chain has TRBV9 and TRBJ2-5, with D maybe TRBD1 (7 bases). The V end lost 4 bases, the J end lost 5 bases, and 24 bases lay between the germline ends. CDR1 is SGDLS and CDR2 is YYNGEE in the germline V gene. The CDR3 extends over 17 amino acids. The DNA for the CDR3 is TGTGCCAGCAGCCTCCAGGAGGGGGCAGTGTGGTGGGAGACCCAGTACTTC. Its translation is CASSLQEGAVWWETQYF.

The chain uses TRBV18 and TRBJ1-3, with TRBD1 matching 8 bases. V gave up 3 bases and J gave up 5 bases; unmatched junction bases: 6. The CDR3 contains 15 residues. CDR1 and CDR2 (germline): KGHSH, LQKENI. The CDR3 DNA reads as TGTGCCAGCTCACCGTACGACAGGGGTCGAAACACCATATATTTT. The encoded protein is CASSPYDRGRNTIYF.

CDR3 protein: CASSASRGGNSNQPQHF. In nucleotides, the CDR3 is TGTGCCAGCAGCGCATCTAGGGGGGGCAATAGCAATCAGCCCCAGCATTTT. The chain joins TRBV7-9 to TRBJ1-5; tentatively, D is TRBD1 (6 bases). V was clipped by 5 bases and J by 0 bases, with 17 bases between them. Per germline, CDR1 SEHNR and CDR2 FQNEAQ (reference sequence). This CDR3 has 17 residues.

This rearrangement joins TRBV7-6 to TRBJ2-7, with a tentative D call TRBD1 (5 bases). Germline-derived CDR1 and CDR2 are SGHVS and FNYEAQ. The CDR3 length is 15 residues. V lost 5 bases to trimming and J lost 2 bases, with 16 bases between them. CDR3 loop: CASSIDRGTPYEQYF. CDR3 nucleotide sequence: TGTGCCAGCAGCATCGATAGGGGTACCCCCTACGAGCAGTACTTC.

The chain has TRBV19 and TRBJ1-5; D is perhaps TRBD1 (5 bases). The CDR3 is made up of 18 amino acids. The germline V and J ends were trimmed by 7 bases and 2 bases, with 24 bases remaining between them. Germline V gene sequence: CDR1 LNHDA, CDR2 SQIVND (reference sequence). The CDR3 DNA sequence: TGTGCCAGTACCCCGGAGGAGGGACGTGGGTTTGGCAATCAGCCCCAGCATTTT. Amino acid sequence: CASTPEEGRGFGNQPQHF.

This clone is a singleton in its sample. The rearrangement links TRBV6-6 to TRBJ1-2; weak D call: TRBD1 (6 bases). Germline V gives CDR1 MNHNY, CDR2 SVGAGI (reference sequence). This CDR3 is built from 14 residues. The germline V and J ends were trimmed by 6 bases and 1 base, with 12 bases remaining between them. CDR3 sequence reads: CASSGQSVNYGYTF. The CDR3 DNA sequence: TGTGCCAGCAGCGGACAGAGCGTTAACTATGGCTACACCTTC.

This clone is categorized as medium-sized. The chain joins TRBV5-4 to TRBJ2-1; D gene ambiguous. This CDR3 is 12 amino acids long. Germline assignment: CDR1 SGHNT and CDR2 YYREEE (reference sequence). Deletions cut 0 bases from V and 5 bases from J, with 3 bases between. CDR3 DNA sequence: TGTGCCAGCAGCTTGGGTAACAATGAGCAGTTCTTC. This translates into CASSLGNNEQFF. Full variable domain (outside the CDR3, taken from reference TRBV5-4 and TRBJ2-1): ETGVTQSPTHLIKTRGQQVTLRCSSQSGHNTVSWYQQALGQGPQFIFQYYREEENGRGNFPPRFSGLQFPNYSSELNVNALELDDSALYLCASSLGNNEQFFGPGTRLTVL.

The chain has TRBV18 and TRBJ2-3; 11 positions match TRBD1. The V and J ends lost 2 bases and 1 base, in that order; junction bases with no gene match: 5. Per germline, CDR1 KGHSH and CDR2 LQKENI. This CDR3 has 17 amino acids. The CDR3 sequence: CASSPWDRGIGTDTQYF. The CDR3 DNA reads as TGTGCCAGCTCACCATGGGACAGGGGGATCGGCACAGATACGCAGTATTTT.